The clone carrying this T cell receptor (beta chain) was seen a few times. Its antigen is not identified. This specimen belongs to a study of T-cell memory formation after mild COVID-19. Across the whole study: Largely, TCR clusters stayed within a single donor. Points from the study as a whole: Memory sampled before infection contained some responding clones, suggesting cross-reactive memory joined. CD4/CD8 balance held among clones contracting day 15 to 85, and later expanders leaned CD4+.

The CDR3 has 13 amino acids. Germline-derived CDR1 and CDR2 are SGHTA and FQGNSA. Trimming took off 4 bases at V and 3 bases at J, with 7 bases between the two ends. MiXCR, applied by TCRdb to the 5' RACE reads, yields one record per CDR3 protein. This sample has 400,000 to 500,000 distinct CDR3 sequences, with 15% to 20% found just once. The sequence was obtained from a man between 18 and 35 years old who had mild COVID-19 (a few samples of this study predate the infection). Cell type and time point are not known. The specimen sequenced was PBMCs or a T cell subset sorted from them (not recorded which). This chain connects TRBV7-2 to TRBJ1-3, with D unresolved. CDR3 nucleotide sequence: TGTGCCAGCAGCTCTGGGTTTGGAAACACCATATATTTT. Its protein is CASSSGFGNTIYF.